This TCR beta chain is drawn from a study of graft-versus-host responses after intestinal transplantation. This clone was detected once. Antigen: not known. The repertoire was sequenced with immunoSEQ multiplex PCR; TCRdb's copy has only in-frame clones and lacks some. The sample holds about 110,000 clones; 90% to 95% are singletons and the top ten take around 1.2%. Trimming pared 3 bases from V and 3 bases from J, leaving 14 bases between. CDR1 is SGHTA, CDR2 FQGNSA, per germline. The CDR3 is made up of 16 amino acids. Sequenced here: unstimulated CD8+ T cells sorted from spleen or lymph node cells, sampled before transplant. The chain carries TRBV7-2 and TRBJ2-2, with D tentatively TRBD1 or TRBD2 (5 bases each). This sequence was found in a human donor who was the organ donor for an intestinal transplant. The CDR3 coding sequence is TGTGCCAGCAGCTTTACGGGACCTTATTACACCGGGGAGCTGTTTTTT. Translating gives CASSFTGPYYTGELFF.